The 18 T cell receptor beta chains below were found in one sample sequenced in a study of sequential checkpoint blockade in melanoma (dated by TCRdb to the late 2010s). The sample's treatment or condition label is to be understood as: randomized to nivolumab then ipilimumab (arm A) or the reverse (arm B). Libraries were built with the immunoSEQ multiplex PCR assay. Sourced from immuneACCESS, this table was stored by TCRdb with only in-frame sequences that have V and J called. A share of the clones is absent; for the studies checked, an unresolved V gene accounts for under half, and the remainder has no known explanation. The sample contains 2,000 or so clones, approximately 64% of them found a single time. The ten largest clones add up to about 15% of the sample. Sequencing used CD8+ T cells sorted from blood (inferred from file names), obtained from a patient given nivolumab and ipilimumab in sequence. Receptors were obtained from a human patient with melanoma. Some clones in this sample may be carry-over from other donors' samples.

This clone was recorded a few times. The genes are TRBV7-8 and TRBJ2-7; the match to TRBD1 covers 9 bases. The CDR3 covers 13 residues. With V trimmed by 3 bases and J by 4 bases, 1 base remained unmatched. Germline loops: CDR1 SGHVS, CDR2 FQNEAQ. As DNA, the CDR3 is TGTGCCAGCAGCTTGACAGGGGGGTACGAGCAGTACTTC. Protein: CASSLTGGYEQYF.

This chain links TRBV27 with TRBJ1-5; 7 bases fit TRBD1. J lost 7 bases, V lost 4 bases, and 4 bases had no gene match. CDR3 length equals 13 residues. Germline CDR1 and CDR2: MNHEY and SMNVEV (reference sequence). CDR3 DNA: TGTGCCAGCAGTTCCCAGGGGGAGCAGCCCCAGCATTTT. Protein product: CASSSQGEQPQHF.

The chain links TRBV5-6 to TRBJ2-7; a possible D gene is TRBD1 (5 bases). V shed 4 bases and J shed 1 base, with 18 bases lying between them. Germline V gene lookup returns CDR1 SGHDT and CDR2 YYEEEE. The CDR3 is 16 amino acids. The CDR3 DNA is TGTGCCAGCAGCAGCTTTGACAGCCCTAATTCCTACGAGCAGTACTTC. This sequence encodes CASSSFDSPNSYEQYF.

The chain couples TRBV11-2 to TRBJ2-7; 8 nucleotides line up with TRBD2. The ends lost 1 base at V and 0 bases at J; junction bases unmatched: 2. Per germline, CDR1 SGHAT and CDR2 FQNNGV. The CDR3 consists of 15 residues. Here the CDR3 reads CASSLGAGASYEQYF. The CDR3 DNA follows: TGTGCCAGCAGCTTAGGAGCGGGGGCCTCCTACGAGCAGTACTTC.

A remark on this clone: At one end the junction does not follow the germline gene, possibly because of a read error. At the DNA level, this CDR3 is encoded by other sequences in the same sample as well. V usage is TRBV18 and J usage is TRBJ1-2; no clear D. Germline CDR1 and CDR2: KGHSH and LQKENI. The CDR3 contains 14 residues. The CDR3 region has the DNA TGTGCTAGCTCACCAGTACATACTAACTATGGCTACACCTTC. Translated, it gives CASSPVHTNYGYTF.

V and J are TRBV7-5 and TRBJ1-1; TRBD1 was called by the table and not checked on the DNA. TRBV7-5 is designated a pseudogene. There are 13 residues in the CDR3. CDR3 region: CASSRPTQGEAFF. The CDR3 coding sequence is TGTGCCAGCAGCCGCCCTACGCAGGGTGAAGCTTTCTTT.

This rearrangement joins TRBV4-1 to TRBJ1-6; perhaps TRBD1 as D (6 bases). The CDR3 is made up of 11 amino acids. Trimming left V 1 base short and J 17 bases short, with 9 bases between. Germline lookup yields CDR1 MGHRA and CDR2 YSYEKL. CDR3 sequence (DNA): TGCGCCAGCAGCCAAGCCGGGACAATCCACTTT. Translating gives CASSQAGTIHF.

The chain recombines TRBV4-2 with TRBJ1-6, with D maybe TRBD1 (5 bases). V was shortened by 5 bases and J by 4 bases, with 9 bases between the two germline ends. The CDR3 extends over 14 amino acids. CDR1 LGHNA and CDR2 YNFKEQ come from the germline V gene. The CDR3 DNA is TGTGCCAGCAGCTTACAGGATTATAATTCACCCCTCCACTTT. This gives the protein CASSLQDYNSPLHF.

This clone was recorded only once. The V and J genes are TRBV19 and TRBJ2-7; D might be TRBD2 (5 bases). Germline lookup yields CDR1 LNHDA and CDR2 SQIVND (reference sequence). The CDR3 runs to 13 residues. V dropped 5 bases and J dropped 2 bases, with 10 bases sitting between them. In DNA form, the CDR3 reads TGTGCCAGTAGTGAACGGAGGACCTACGAGCAGTACTTC. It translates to CASSERRTYEQYF.

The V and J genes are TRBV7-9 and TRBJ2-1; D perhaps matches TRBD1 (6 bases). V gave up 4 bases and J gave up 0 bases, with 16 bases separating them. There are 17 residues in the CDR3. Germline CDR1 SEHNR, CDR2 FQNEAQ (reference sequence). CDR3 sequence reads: CASSSTNRATSYNEQFF. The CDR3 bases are TGTGCCAGCAGCTCGACTAACAGGGCGACCTCCTACAATGAGCAGTTCTTC.

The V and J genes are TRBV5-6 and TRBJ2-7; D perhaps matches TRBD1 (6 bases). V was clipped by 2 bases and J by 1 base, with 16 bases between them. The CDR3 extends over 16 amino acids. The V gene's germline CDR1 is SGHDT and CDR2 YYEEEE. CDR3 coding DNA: TGTGCCAGCAGCTTTTTGTGGGGGCATGTTTCCTACGAGCAGTACTTC. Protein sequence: CASSFLWGHVSYEQYF.

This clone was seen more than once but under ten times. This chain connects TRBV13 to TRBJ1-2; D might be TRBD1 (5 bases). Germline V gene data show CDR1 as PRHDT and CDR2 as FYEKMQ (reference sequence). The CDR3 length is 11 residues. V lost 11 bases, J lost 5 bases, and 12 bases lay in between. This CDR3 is CAGGTQYGYTF. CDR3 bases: TGTGCCGGCGGGACGCAGTATGGCTACACCTTC.

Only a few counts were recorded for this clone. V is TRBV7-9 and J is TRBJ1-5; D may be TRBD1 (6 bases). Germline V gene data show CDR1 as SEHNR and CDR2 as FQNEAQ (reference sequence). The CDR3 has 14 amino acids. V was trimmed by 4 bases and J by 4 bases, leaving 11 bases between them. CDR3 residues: CASSSPGVNQPQHF. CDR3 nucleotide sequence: TGTGCCAGCAGCTCCCCAGGGGTAAATCAGCCCCAGCATTTT. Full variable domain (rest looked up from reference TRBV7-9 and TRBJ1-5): DTGVSQNPRHKITKRGQNVTFRCDPISEHNRLYWYRQTLGQGPEFLTYFQNEAQLEKSRLLSDRFSAERPKGSFSTLEIQRTEQGDSAMYLCASSSPGVNQPQHFGDGTRLSIL.

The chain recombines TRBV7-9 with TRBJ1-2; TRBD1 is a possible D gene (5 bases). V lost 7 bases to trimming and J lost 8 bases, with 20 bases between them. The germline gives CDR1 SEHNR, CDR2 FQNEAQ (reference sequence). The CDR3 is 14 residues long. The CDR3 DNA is TGTGCCAGCATCCCTGCGGGGCAGGTTAAAGGCTACACCTTC. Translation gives CASIPAGQVKGYTF.

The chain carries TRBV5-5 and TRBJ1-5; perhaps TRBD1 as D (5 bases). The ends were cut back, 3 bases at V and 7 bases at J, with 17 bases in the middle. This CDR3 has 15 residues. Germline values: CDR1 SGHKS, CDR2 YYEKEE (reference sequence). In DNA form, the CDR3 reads TGTGCCAGCAGCTGGGGGGACTTGGGTAGGCAGCCCCAGCATTTT. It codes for CASSWGDLGRQPQHF.

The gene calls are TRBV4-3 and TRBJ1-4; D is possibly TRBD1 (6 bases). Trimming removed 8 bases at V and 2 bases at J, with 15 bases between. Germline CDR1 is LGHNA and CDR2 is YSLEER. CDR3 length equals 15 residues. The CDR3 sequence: CASSQTGGTNEKLFF. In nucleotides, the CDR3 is TGCGCCAGCTCTCAGACAGGAGGTACTAATGAAAAACTGTTTTTT.

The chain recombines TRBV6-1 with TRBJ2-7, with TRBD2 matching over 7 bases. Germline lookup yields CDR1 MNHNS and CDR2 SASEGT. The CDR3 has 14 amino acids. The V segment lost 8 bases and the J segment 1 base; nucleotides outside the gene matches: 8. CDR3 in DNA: TGTGCCAGCGGCGCCTACGGGGGGTCCTACGAGCAGTACTTC. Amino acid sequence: CASGAYGGSYEQYF.

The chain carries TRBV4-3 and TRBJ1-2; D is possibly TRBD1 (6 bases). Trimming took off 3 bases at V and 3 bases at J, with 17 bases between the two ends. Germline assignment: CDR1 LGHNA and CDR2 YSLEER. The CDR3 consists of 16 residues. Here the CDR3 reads CASSQSRGRADYGYTF. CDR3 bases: TGCGCCAGCAGCCAGTCGAGGGGGAGGGCTGACTATGGCTACACCTTC.